This is a list of T cell receptor beta chains from one sample in a study of T-cell memory formation after mild COVID-19. TCRdb reprocessed the 5' RACE reads with MiXCR, giving one entry per CDR3 protein. There are 130,000 to 150,000 distinct CDR3 sequences in the sample; approximately 6% occur only once, and about 2.1% lies in the top ten. Sequenced input: PBMCs or a T cell subset sorted from them (not recorded which). All receptors derive from an adult woman who had mild COVID-19 (a few samples of this study predate the infection). Cell type and time point are not known. Each CDR3 is given with its conserved first and last residue. Each record gives: D gene, clone size, V gene, J gene, CDR3 protein, CDR3 DNA. The D gene is left open where the match is weak. The size of a clone is reported for some rows only, either as once, few or many, or as a class for expanded clones.

TRBD1	NA	TRBV7-9	TRBJ1-1	CASSLWAGGTTEAFF	TGTGCCAGCAGCCTTTGGGCAGGGGGCACCACTGAAGCTTTCTTT
TRBD2	few	TRBV5-1	TRBJ2-7	CASSYSNSGRADQQYF	TGCGCCAGCAGCTATTCCAATAGCGGGAGGGCAGATCAGCAGTACTTC
NA	many	TRBV16	TRBJ2-4	CASSQNPGRVQYF	TGTGCCAGCAGCCAAAACCCGGGACGGGTTCAGTACTTC
NA	many	TRBV27	TRBJ2-5	CASSLGVGGRETQYF	TGTGCCAGCAGTTTGGGGGTCGGCGGCCGGGAGACCCAGTACTTC
NA	NA	TRBV20-1	TRBJ2-5	CSAHRGGETQYF	TGCAGTGCTCACAGGGGGGGAGAGACCCAGTACTTC
TRBD2	many	TRBV20-1	TRBJ2-3	CSASLAGGTDTQYF	TGCAGTGCTAGTCTAGCGGGCGGCACAGATACGCAGTATTTT
NA	NA	TRBV10-3	TRBJ1-2	CAISDPGYGYTF	TGTGCCATCAGTGATCCGGGGTATGGCTACACCTTC
TRBD2	many	TRBV4-1	TRBJ2-1	CASSRPTGGSNEQFF	TGCGCCAGCAGCCGACCAACGGGAGGGTCAAATGAGCAGTTCTTC
NA	few	TRBV7-9	TRBJ2-1	CASTYRGGVGYNEQFF	TGTGCCAGCACCTATAGAGGGGGGGTCGGCTACAATGAGCAGTTCTTC
TRBD1	few	TRBV9	TRBJ1-6	CASSVGTGFNSPLHF	TGTGCCAGCAGCGTAGGGACAGGGTTCAATTCACCCCTCCACTTT
NA	many	TRBV12-3/TRBV12-4	TRBJ1-2	CASSFETNGYTF	TGTGCCAGCAGTTTCGAGACTAATGGCTACACCTTC
NA	few	TRBV7-9	TRBJ2-2	CASSLRPTNTGELFF	TGTGCCAGCAGCTTGCGTCCCACGAACACCGGGGAGCTGTTTTTT
NA	NA	TRBV5-6	TRBJ2-1	CASSLGRNNEQFF	TGTGCCAGCAGCTTGGGAAGGAACAATGAGCAGTTCTTC
NA	many	TRBV5-6	TRBJ2-1	CASSFSVNEQFF	TGTGCCAGCAGCTTCTCGGTCAATGAGCAGTTCTTC
NA	few	TRBV19	TRBJ1-5	CASSMRAGAPHF	TGTGCCAGTAGTATGAGAGCAGGGGCGCCCCATTTT
NA	few	TRBV7-9	TRBJ1-1	CASSLSWGASTEAFF	TGTGCCAGCAGCTTATCGTGGGGGGCCAGCACTGAAGCTTTCTTT
NA	many	TRBV6-2/TRBV6-3	TRBJ1-5	CASSYGAPNQPQHF	TGTGCCAGCAGTTACGGGGCCCCGAATCAGCCCCAGCATTTT
NA	many	TRBV20-1	TRBJ2-7	CSASRLGRSYEQYF	TGCAGTGCTAGTCGCCTGGGCAGGAGCTACGAGCAGTACTTC
TRBD2	few	TRBV20-1	TRBJ2-3	CSATGGSRTTYTQYF	TGCAGTGCTACCGGGGGGTCTCGCACCACTTATACGCAGTATTTT
TRBD2	NA	TRBV5-5	TRBJ2-1	CASSWEIAGGYNEQFF	TGTGCCAGCAGCTGGGAAATAGCGGGGGGTTACAATGAGCAGTTCTTC
TRBD2	many	TRBV5-1	TRBJ2-1	CASSVLGRAGNEQFF	TGCGCCAGCAGCGTCCTTGGGAGGGCCGGGAATGAGCAGTTCTTC
NA	few	TRBV5-5	TRBJ2-1	CASSLRQGTPRLEQFF	TGTGCCAGCAGCTTGCGTCAGGGGACCCCGCGCCTCGAGCAGTTCTTC
TRBD2	few	TRBV5-1	TRBJ2-3	CASSLVLAGTDTQYF	TGCGCCAGCAGCTTGGTACTAGCGGGAACAGATACGCAGTATTTT
TRBD1	many	TRBV5-1	TRBJ1-1	CASSYRDRNTEAFF	TGCGCCAGCAGCTACCGGGACAGGAACACTGAAGCTTTCTTT
NA	many	TRBV20-1	TRBJ2-1	CSARDPGVGEQFF	TGCAGTGCTAGAGATCCGGGGGTAGGTGAGCAGTTCTTC
NA	few	TRBV5-1	TRBJ2-2	CASSDRDRITGELFF	TGCGCCAGCAGCGACCGGGACCGTATTACCGGGGAGCTGTTTTTT
NA	few	TRBV5-1	TRBJ1-1	CASSWGQWNTEAFF	TGCGCCAGCAGCTGGGGACAATGGAACACTGAAGCTTTCTTT
NA	few	TRBV24-1	TRBJ2-1	CATSGSMKDNEQFF	TGTGCCACCAGTGGGAGTATGAAAGACAATGAGCAGTTCTTC